This T cell receptor (beta chain) was recovered during a study of blood T cell repertoires in COVID-19. Study information: The origin of the acute and convalescent COVID-19 samples was the United States, Italy and Spain. T cells, B-cell-depleted T cells, or PBMCs provided the cDNA or gDNA that served as material.

Authors' analysis steps: By means of reference gene primer amplification, nucleated cell counts were estimated. Assay: immunoSEQ multiplex PCR; the TCRdb copy retains only in-frame clones and omits some. That table gives V, J and clone size, and the DNA gave D and trimming. There are over 150,000 clones in the sample; 80% to 90% occur only once, and 0.8% to 1.2% lies in the top ten. This clone was detected a few times. CDR1 SGHAT and CDR2 FQNNGV come from the germline V gene. The CDR3 is 16 amino acids. The J segment lost 6 bases and the V segment lost 5 bases, leaving 11 bases of the junction unmatched.

The sequenced sample consisted of peripheral blood. The V call is TRBV11-2, the J call TRBJ2-3, with TRBD2 identical over 10 bases. The clonotype comes from a man in his forties or fifties with acute or convalescent COVID-19. CDR3 residues: CASSPVLAGGADTQYF. In DNA, the CDR3 is TGTGCCAGCAGCCCCGTATTAGCGGGGGGAGCGGATACGCAGTATTTT.